Each of the 16 T cell receptor beta chains below was sequenced from the same sample in a study of T-cell reconstitution after alpha-beta-depleted transplantation in children (dated by TCRdb to the mid-2010s). The treatment or condition label for this specimen denotes: allogeneic hematopoietic cell transplantation with graft depleted of TCRalphabeta T cells and CD19 B cells. The library relied on PCR. The sequencing machine was an Illumina HiSeq 2500. TCR library preparation used molecular barcoding, with unique molecular identifiers applied to normalize quantification of the TCRbeta repertoire. The raw public data were reprocessed by TCRdb itself: fastp quality trimming at Q25, MiXCR clonotype calling, in-frame beta chains only. All rows with the same CDR3 protein become a single entry with the most common DNA and genes. The table for this sample lists hundreds of thousands of distinct CDR3 sequences; about 17% of them were counted only once. The ten biggest clones cover under 30% of the sample.

The sequences come from PBMCs, mostly from graft donor cells, collected 360 days after TCRalphabeta/CD19-depleted stem cell transplant. The receptors come from a boy in the first two years of life who had a stem cell transplant for Wiskott-Aldrich syndrome, so the T cells may come from the graft donor.

At least ten counts were recorded for this clonotype. The chain combines TRBV18 with TRBJ2-1, with D uncertain. This CDR3 has 14 residues. With 3 bases removed from V and 0 bases from J, the gap between germline ends came to 6 bases. CDR1 is KGHSH, CDR2 LQKENI, per germline. CDR3: CASSPVSSYNEQFF. Written as DNA, the CDR3 is TGTGCCAGCTCACCTGTAAGCTCCTACAATGAGCAGTTCTTC. Using reference TRBV18 and TRBJ2-1 for the parts outside the CDR3, the full variable domain is NAGVMQNPRHLVRRRGQEARLRCSPMKGHSHVYWYRQLPEEGLKFMVYLQKENIIDESGMPKERFSAEFPKEGPSILRIQQVVRGDSAAYFCASSPVSSYNEQFFGPGTRLTVL.

CDR3 nucleotides: TGTGCCAGCAGCGCAAGGACAGGGCGTCCCACTGAAGCTTTCTTT. Its translation: CASSARTGRPTEAFF. The genes are TRBV7-9 and TRBJ1-1; 8 bases are shared with TRBD1. The CDR3 spans 15 residues. Germline values: CDR1 SEHNR, CDR2 FQNEAQ (reference sequence). With V trimmed by 5 bases and J by 4 bases, 9 bases remained unmatched.

The V and J genes are TRBV6-1 and TRBJ2-2; TRBD1 aligns across 9 bases. CDR1 MNHNS and CDR2 SASEGT come from the germline V gene. The CDR3 length is 17 residues. V shed 4 bases, J shed 7 bases, and the junction held 13 bases outside the gene matches. CDR3 amino acids: CASSALSTGGAHGELFF. As DNA, the CDR3 is TGTGCCAGCAGTGCTTTGTCGACAGGGGGGGCCCACGGGGAGCTGTTTTTT.

The sample holds a few counts of this clonotype. The chain recombines TRBV12-3 or TRBV12-4 with TRBJ2-3, with 12 bases identical to TRBD2. This CDR3 contains 15 residues. V was pared by 6 bases and J by 3 bases, with 4 bases of the junction left unmatched. CDR3 sequence (DNA): TGTGCCAGCAGACCTAGCGGGGGGGCTACAGATACGCAGTATTTT. It specifies CASRPSGGATDTQYF.

This clonotype was seen only a few times. The chain has TRBV15 and TRBJ2-5, with 11 nucleotides matching TRBD2. The ends lost 0 bases at V and 3 bases at J; junction bases unmatched: 6. The CDR3 is 17 amino acids. CDR1 LNHNV and CDR2 YYDKDF come from the germline V gene (reference sequence). The CDR3 reads CATSRDRVAGGEETQYF. The CDR3 nucleotides are TGTGCCACCAGCAGAGATCGGGTAGCGGGAGGGGAAGAGACCCAGTACTTC.

V is TRBV7-2 and J is TRBJ2-2; D gene ambiguous. Trimming shortened V by 4 bases and J by 4 bases, and 10 bases separated the two germline ends. The CDR3 runs 14 residues. CDR1 is SGHTA and CDR2 is FQGNSA in the germline V gene. DNA for the CDR3: TGTGCCAGCAGCTACTTTGGGTCCACCGGGGAGCTGTTTTTT. As protein: CASSYFGSTGELFF. Complete variable domain (other parts from reference TRBV7-2 and TRBJ2-2): GAGVSQSPSNKVTEKGKDVELRCDPISGHTALYWYRQSLGQGLEFLIYFQGNSAPDKSGLPSDRFSAERTGGSVSTLTIQRTQQEDSAVYLCASSYFGSTGELFFGEGSRLTVL.

The chain joins TRBV20-1 to TRBJ2-1; TRBD2 aligns across 16 bases. Unmatched junction bases numbered 10, after V lost 6 bases and J lost 2 bases. Per the germline V gene, CDR1 is DFQATT and CDR2 is SNEGSKA (reference sequence). The CDR3 loop spans 18 amino acids. The CDR3 sequence is CSAPGLAGGPDTYNEQFF. The CDR3 DNA is TGCAGTGCACCGGGACTAGCGGGGGGGCCGGACACCTACAATGAGCAGTTCTTC.

The J gene is TRBJ2-5, the V gene TRBV29-1, with 10 bases matching TRBD1. The CDR3 runs 17 residues. The germline gives CDR1 SQVTM, CDR2 ANQGSEA. Losses at the gene ends were 3 bases for V and 0 bases for J; bases not matched to a gene: 10. The CDR3 sequence is CSVEGTGERGNQETQYF. The DNA for the CDR3 is TGCAGCGTTGAGGGGACAGGGGAGAGGGGGAACCAAGAGACCCAGTACTTC.

The chain uses TRBV27 and TRBJ1-1; D not certain. The V and J ends lost 5 bases and 5 bases respectively, with 12 bases between them. The CDR3 loop spans 13 amino acids. CDR1 is MNHEY, CDR2 SMNVEV, per germline (reference sequence). DNA for the CDR3: TGTGCCAGCAGTAACGGGGTGAGGACTGAAGCTTTCTTT. Translation gives CASSNGVRTEAFF.

This clonotype has more than one count but fewer than ten. The chain combines TRBV5-1 with TRBJ2-2, with D possibly TRBD1 on 6 matching bases. This CDR3 is 17 amino acids long. The V end lost 5 bases, the J end lost 2 bases, and 19 bases lay between the germline ends. Germline CDR1 and CDR2: SGHRS and YFSETQ. The CDR3 DNA follows: TGCGCCAGCAGTTTAATACCGGGACAAGGAAACACCGGGGAGCTGTTTTTT. It codes for CASSLIPGQGNTGELFF.

The rearrangement links TRBV5-5 to TRBJ2-7; D remains ambiguous. The CDR3 is made up of 16 amino acids. V dropped 3 bases and J dropped 0 bases, with 16 bases sitting between them. Per the germline V gene, CDR1 is SGHKS and CDR2 is YYEKEE (reference sequence). CDR3 protein: CASSSWLSRTSYEQYF. CDR3 bases: TGTGCCAGCAGCTCCTGGCTCTCGCGGACCTCCTACGAGCAGTACTTC.

V is TRBV28 and J is TRBJ1-5; D remains ambiguous. Germline values: CDR1 MDHEN, CDR2 SYDVKM. V gave up 1 base and J gave up 0 bases, with 7 bases separating them. This CDR3 is built from 15 residues. CDR3 amino acids: CASSLFPNSNQPQHF. CDR3 DNA: TGTGCCAGCAGTTTATTCCCAAATAGCAATCAGCCCCAGCATTTT.

There are a few counts of this clonotype. The V gene is TRBV5-1, the J gene TRBJ2-5; D may be TRBD1 (6 bases). V gave up 7 bases and J gave up 5 bases, with 21 bases separating them. This CDR3 is 15 amino acids long. CDR1 is SGHRS, CDR2 YFSETQ, per germline. CDR3 DNA: TGCGCCAGCGGACCACAGGGAAGAGTGGAGGAGACCCAGTACTTC. This gives the protein CASGPQGRVEETQYF.

The chain carries TRBV4-1 and TRBJ2-2; D perhaps matches TRBD1 (6 bases). Trimming cost V 1 base and J 3 bases, with 21 bases left between them. This CDR3 contains 19 residues. CDR1 MGHRA and CDR2 YSYEKL come from the germline V gene. DNA for the CDR3: TGCGCCAGCAGCCAAGCCCTTCTTCCCGGGACAACCGACACCGGGGAGCTGTTTTTT. As protein: CASSQALLPGTTDTGELFF.

This clonotype turned up a few times. The gene calls are TRBV6-1 and TRBJ2-1, with 9 bases matching TRBD2. CDR3 length equals 16 residues. Trimming took 7 bases from V and 7 from J; bases not matched to a gene: 14. CDR1 is MNHNS and CDR2 is SASEGT in the germline V gene. CDR3 loop: CASTRGWGAGGNEQFF. The CDR3 DNA reads TGTGCCAGCACTAGGGGCTGGGGAGCGGGAGGAAATGAGCAGTTCTTC.

The CDR3 protein is CSVLQSGRAGEQFF. CDR3 nucleotides: TGCAGCGTTCTCCAAAGCGGGAGGGCGGGTGAGCAGTTCTTC. This sequence joins TRBV29-1 and TRBJ2-1, with TRBD2 matching over 10 bases. The CDR3 has 14 residues. Germline V gene lookup returns CDR1 SQVTM and CDR2 ANQGSEA. With V trimmed by 5 bases and J by 9 bases, 10 bases remained unmatched.